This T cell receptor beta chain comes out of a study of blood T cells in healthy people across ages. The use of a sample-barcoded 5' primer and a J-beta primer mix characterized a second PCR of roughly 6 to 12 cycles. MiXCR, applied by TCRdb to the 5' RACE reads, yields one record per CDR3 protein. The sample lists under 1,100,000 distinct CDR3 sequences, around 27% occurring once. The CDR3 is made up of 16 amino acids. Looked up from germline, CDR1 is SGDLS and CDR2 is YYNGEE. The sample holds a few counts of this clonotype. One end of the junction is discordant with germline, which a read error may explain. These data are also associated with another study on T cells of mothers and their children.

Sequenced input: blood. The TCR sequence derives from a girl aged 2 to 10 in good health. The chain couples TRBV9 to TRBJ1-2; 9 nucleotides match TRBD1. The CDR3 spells CACSVGEGQGRYGYTF. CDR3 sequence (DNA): TGTGCCTGCAGCGTAGGAGAGGGACAGGGAAGGTATGGCTACACCTTC.